Sequencing of this T cell receptor beta chain was carried out in a study of CD8 T cells in ankylosing spondylitis (dated by TCRdb to about 2017). Notes on the research overall: The study profiled T cell receptor beta repertoires in healthy donors and ankylosing spondylitis patients to find disease-linked TCR variants. The whole study cohort included 90 to 120 healthy donors and 25 ankylosing spondylitis patients. Samples of peripheral blood were taken, and for ankylosing spondylitis patients, synovial fluid was collected as well.

Results the study describes overall, beyond this receptor: In peripheral blood, the disease-linked clones were found at relatively low frequencies and had a CD8+ phenotype. According to the report, matched synovial fluid samples from ankylosing spondylitis patients were significantly enriched for the disease-linked clones. A TCR beta motif made up of roughly eight highly homologous amino acid variants appeared to be characteristic of blood from ankylosing spondylitis patients. Some of the motif variants had been reported before in the synovial fluid and blood of reactive arthritis patients, a finding that suggests common disease-initiation mechanisms.

This clonotype was found many times. It lacks a known antigen. It has no much larger one-base neighbor in the sample; base qualities were not kept. Sequencer: Illumina HiSeq 2500. Quantitative 5'-RACE with molecular barcodes was the method used to prepare the TCR beta libraries. The authors' analysis ran thus. To identify disease-linked TCR variants, a new computational method was used, one built on a probabilistic model of VDJ rearrangement. The raw public reads went through TCRdb reprocessing: fastp at Q25, MiXCR clone calling, in-frame beta chains kept. Each CDR3 protein appears once, grouped with its most common genes and DNA. Here the V and J calls rest on TCRdb's processing, not on the authors' analysis. Here the sample has 250,000 to 400,000 distinct CDR3 sequences; 9.5% to 13% occur a single time. Roughly 9.5% of the sample belongs to the ten largest clones. The sequence was collected from a female donor with ankylosing spondylitis or in good health (not recorded which). What was sequenced was blood, either unsorted or a sorted T cell fraction (not recorded which).

For the CDR3, the sequence is CSGWLAGGGHEQFF. The nucleotides are TGCAGTGGCTGGCTAGCGGGAGGCGGCCATGAGCAGTTCTTC. The V gene is TRBV20-1 and the J gene is TRBJ2-1; the junction holds 11 bases that match TRBD2. V is trimmed back by 7 bases and J by 8 bases, and the junction contains 10 bases that no gene match accounts for. Including cysteine and phenylalanine, the CDR3 has 14 amino acids. Kept here is only the CDR3 DNA, which spans 42 bases and is read in frame from base 1. From a lookup of the germline V gene (reference sequence), CDR1 and CDR2 are DFQATT and SNEGSKA.